These T cell receptor beta chains were read from a single sample in a study of T cell clusters in autoimmune cytopenias. One entry per CDR3 protein, without DNA, is what TCRdb gives after re-calling the multiplex PCR reads. Seen in this sample are 9,500 to 11,000 distinct CDR3 sequences; the ten most common clones hold under 5%. In addition, the sample was reused for a study of T cell repertoires in aging, cancer and after chemotherapy.

The specimen sequenced was peripheral blood. The receptors come from a human donor in good health. Both conserved end residues are part of each CDR3. Clone size appears in some rows only: once, few, many, or a class for an expanded clone.

size: NA; J: TRBJ2-2; V: TRBV7-9; CDR3: CASISGGFPNTGELFF
size: NA; J: TRBJ2-3; V: TRBV30; CDR3: CAWSVRTGKADTQYF
size: NA; J: TRBJ1-5; V: TRBV19; CDR3: CASSIGGSPYNQPQHF
size: NA; J: TRBJ1-1; V: TRBV14; CDR3: CASSDTRTMNTEAFF
size: medium-sized; J: TRBJ1-2; V: TRBV6-2/TRBV6-3; CDR3: CASSWRDRNMIGNYGYTF
size: NA; J: TRBJ2-2; V: TRBV28; CDR3: CASSTPGEPGELFF
size: medium-sized; J: TRBJ2-7; V: TRBV27; CDR3: CATSTSSPVSYEQYF
size: NA; J: TRBJ1-4; V: TRBV20-1; CDR3: CSATGGVNEKLFF
size: medium-sized; J: TRBJ2-2; V: TRBV19; CDR3: CASRTRVDDTGELFF
size: NA; J: TRBJ2-7; V: TRBV2; CDR3: CASRRTGPSEQYF
size: medium-sized; J: TRBJ2-7; V: TRBV18; CDR3: CASSPMGQGSYEQYF
size: NA; J: TRBJ1-2; V: TRBV4-3; CDR3: CASSQDPGARIYGYTF
size: medium-sized; J: TRBJ2-1; V: TRBV6-5; CDR3: CASTSGGVYEQFF
size: medium-sized; J: TRBJ1-6; V: TRBV20-1; CDR3: CSAPQGLNSPLHF
size: NA; J: TRBJ2-1; V: TRBV10-3; CDR3: CAIRDATGTSIEQFF
size: medium-sized; J: TRBJ2-2; V: TRBV6-5; CDR3: CASSPPGDVGELFF
size: NA; J: TRBJ1-1; V: TRBV5-1; CDR3: CASSLADLGTEAFF
size: NA; J: TRBJ1-5; V: TRBV6-5; CDR3: CASRPKAQGWTAASNQPQHF
size: medium-sized; J: TRBJ2-1; V: TRBV20-1; CDR3: CSASLTGEGGSEQFF
size: NA; J: TRBJ2-7; V: TRBV20-1; CDR3: CSVLGQGPYEQYF
size: medium-sized; J: TRBJ1-5; V: TRBV7-2; CDR3: CASSPSRDQPQHF
size: NA; J: TRBJ2-5; V: TRBV12-3/TRBV12-4; CDR3: CASSVAPVKETQYF
size: NA; J: TRBJ2-7; V: TRBV18; CDR3: CASSPPLAGGPIEQYF
size: medium-sized; J: TRBJ2-1; V: TRBV7-9; CDR3: CASLGYNEQFF
size: NA; J: TRBJ2-1; V: TRBV5-8; CDR3: CASSPTGHSYNEQFF
size: NA; J: TRBJ2-1; V: TRBV24-1; CDR3: CATSDPRVAGNEQFF
size: NA; J: TRBJ1-3; V: TRBV28; CDR3: CASIGIAGVWGGNTIYF
size: medium-sized; J: TRBJ1-2; V: TRBV6-5; CDR3: CASSSGRASYGYTF
size: NA; J: TRBJ2-1; V: TRBV12-5; CDR3: CASGLVISGSGEEQFF
size: medium-sized; J: TRBJ1-6; V: TRBV7-9; CDR3: CASSLGSGQLNSPLHF
size: medium-sized; J: TRBJ2-2; V: TRBV6-1; CDR3: CASSELAGGPGELFF
size: medium-sized; J: TRBJ1-2; V: TRBV29-1; CDR3: CSVETNYGYTF
size: large; J: TRBJ1-1; V: TRBV7-9; CDR3: CASSQTGVGTEAFF
size: medium-sized; J: TRBJ1-2; V: TRBV30; CDR3: CAWSVLAGYTF
size: NA; J: TRBJ2-3; V: TRBV11-2; CDR3: CASSLSLAGGGTDTQYF
size: NA; J: TRBJ2-1; V: TRBV9; CDR3: CASSVAGTWINEQFF
size: medium-sized; J: TRBJ2-3; V: TRBV20-1; CDR3: CSATPEGDTQYF
size: medium-sized; J: TRBJ2-1; V: TRBV27; CDR3: CASSLFRLAGANNEQFF
size: medium-sized; J: TRBJ2-5; V: TRBV20-1; CDR3: CSASRLAGQETQYF
size: NA; J: TRBJ2-7; V: TRBV6-5; CDR3: CAIRQGAAGSYEQYF
size: NA; J: TRBJ1-2; V: TRBV20-1; CDR3: CSASQSIVYGYTF
size: NA; J: TRBJ2-3; V: TRBV7-2; CDR3: CASSLALRRDTQYF
size: NA; J: TRBJ2-1; V: TRBV7-9; CDR3: CASSLETGSYNEQFF
size: NA; J: TRBJ1-2; V: TRBV18; CDR3: CASSPSRDVSYGYTF
size: medium-sized; J: TRBJ2-7; V: TRBV11-2; CDR3: CASSPPGGGYEQYF
size: NA; J: TRBJ1-6; V: TRBV5-1; CDR3: CASSDFRASDSPLHF
size: NA; J: TRBJ1-1; V: TRBV20-1; CDR3: CSARRQGFTNTEAFF
size: medium-sized; J: TRBJ1-3; V: TRBV27; CDR3: CASSPRVGLGGNTIYF
size: NA; J: TRBJ2-1; V: TRBV27; CDR3: CASVDSGGGNEQFF
size: medium-sized; J: TRBJ2-2; V: TRBV7-2; CDR3: CASSRQGTGELFF
size: NA; J: TRBJ1-3; V: TRBV20-1; CDR3: CSARSTGPSGNTIYF
size: NA; J: TRBJ1-1; V: TRBV18; CDR3: CASSPSRGRGTEAFF
size: NA; J: TRBJ2-2; V: TRBV24-1; CDR3: CATSDLRTGELFF
size: NA; J: TRBJ1-5; V: TRBV12-5; CDR3: CASGPGPIGPQHF
size: NA; J: TRBJ2-5; V: TRBV5-4; CDR3: CASSVGASGGPIETQYF